One sample yielded the 15 T cell receptor beta chains listed below, sequenced in a study of cytomegalovirus exposure and HLA in healthy donors. The primer mix had 60 Vbeta and 13 Jbeta primers. Using immunoSEQ multiplex PCR, the repertoire was profiled, and TCRdb retains in-frame clones only, with some absent. The sample lists about 55,000 clones, 70% to 85% occurring once. The specimen was PBMCs. Source of these receptors: a man aged 25 to 40 in good health and CMV-seronegative.

The chain couples TRBV6-5 to TRBJ2-7, with 10 bases lining up with TRBD1. The junction had 2 bases not matched to a gene; V was cut back by 2 bases and J by 4 bases. Germline V gene sequence: CDR1 MNHEY, CDR2 SVGAGI. CDR3 length: 14 amino acids. The CDR3 here is CASSYRTGGYEQYF. As DNA, the CDR3 is TGTGCCAGCAGTTACAGGACAGGGGGTTACGAGCAGTACTTC.

The chain recombines TRBV6-5 with TRBJ1-2, with D uncertain. The germline V and J ends were trimmed by 5 bases and 4 bases, with 8 bases remaining between them. The germline gives CDR1 MNHEY, CDR2 SVGAGI. This CDR3 spans 12 amino acids. CDR3 coding DNA: TGTGCCAGCAGTGACAAAATCTATGGCTACACCTTC. Translated, it gives CASSDKIYGYTF.

V and J are TRBV15 and TRBJ1-1, with a tentative D call TRBD1 (5 bases). V was cut by 1 base and J by 0 bases, with 12 bases left in between. Germline CDR1 and CDR2: LNHNV and YYDKDF (reference sequence). The CDR3 spans 16 residues. The CDR3 protein is CATSRGGGLVNTEAFF. In DNA form, the CDR3 reads TGTGCCACCAGCAGAGGGGGGGGACTGGTGAACACTGAAGCTTTCTTT.

This clone appeared a single time. J is TRBJ1-3 and V is TRBV7-9, with 9 bases identical to TRBD1. Losses at the gene ends were 1 base for V and 5 bases for J; bases not matched to a gene: 6. This CDR3 is 16 amino acids long. CDR1 and CDR2 from the germline V gene are SEHNR and FQNEAQ (reference sequence). The CDR3: CASSLGGTGKRNTIYF. The CDR3 region has the DNA TGTGCCAGCAGCTTAGGGGGGACAGGGAAGAGAAACACCATATATTTT.

The V gene is TRBV7-9, the J gene TRBJ1-3, with D possibly matching TRBD1 (6 bases). This CDR3 contains 17 residues. The V end lost 5 bases, the J end lost 2 bases, and 19 bases lay between the germline ends. Germline values: CDR1 SEHNR, CDR2 FQNEAQ (reference sequence). In DNA, the CDR3 is TGTGCCAGCAGCGCGCGGGAGGGGGAGGCCACTGGAAACACCATATATTTT. As protein: CASSAREGEATGNTIYF.

J is TRBJ1-5 and V is TRBV7-8; 12 bases are a match to TRBD1. Germline CDR1 reads SGHVS; CDR2 reads FQNEAQ. CDR3 length equals 16 residues. The ends lost 5 bases at V and 5 bases at J; junction bases unmatched: 7. In nucleotides, the CDR3 is TGTGCCAGCAGCCAGCGGGGACAGGGGGCCTATCAGCCCCAGCATTTT. It specifies CASSQRGQGAYQPQHF. Based on the CDR3 plus reference TRBV7-8 and TRBJ1-5, the full variable domain is GAGVSQSPRYKVAKRGQDVALRCDPISGHVSLFWYQQALGQGPEFLTYFQNEAQLDKSGLPSDRFFAERPEGSVSTLKIQRTQQEDSAVYLCASSQRGQGAYQPQHFGDGTRLSIL.

V usage is TRBV25-1 and J usage is TRBJ1-1; 9 bases match TRBD1. V dropped 8 bases and J dropped 4; count of bases not matched to a gene: 8. CDR3 length equals 14 residues. The germline gives CDR1 MGHDK, CDR2 SYGVNS. The CDR3 DNA reads TGTGCCAGCGCCCGGACAGGGGTTAGCACTGAAGCTTTCTTT. Its protein product is CASARTGVSTEAFF. The variable domain in full, with the rest retrieved from reference TRBV25-1 and TRBJ1-1, is EADIYQTPRYLVIGTGKKITLECSQTMGHDKMYWYQQDPGMELHLIHYSYGVNSTEKGDLSSESTVSRIRTEHFPLTLESARPSHTSQYLCASARTGVSTEAFFGQGTRLTVV.

This clone appeared once. The chain uses TRBV11-2 and TRBJ2-2; 11 nucleotides line up with TRBD1. The junction had 6 bases not matched to a gene; V was cut back by 1 base and J by 2 bases. The length of the CDR3 is 18 residues. CDR1 is SGHAT and CDR2 is FQNNGV in the germline V gene. The CDR3 spells CASSLVPGTGGNTGELFF. The DNA of the CDR3 is TGTGCCAGCAGCTTAGTACCGGGGACAGGGGGTAACACCGGGGAGCTGTTTTTT.

The chain joins TRBV19 to TRBJ1-5; TRBD1 agrees at 7 bases. The CDR3 loop spans 18 amino acids. Germline V gene lookup returns CDR1 LNHDA and CDR2 SQIVND (reference sequence). Unmatched junction bases numbered 10, after V lost 1 base and J lost 1 base. The CDR3 region has the DNA TGTGCCAGTAGTATAGCCATGGGCAGGGGGTTAAGCAATCAGCCCCAGCATTTT. It codes for CASSIAMGRGLSNQPQHF.

The chain uses TRBV7-9 and TRBJ2-2, with D possibly matching TRBD1 (5 bases). The CDR3 sequence is 15 residues long. Trimming took off 5 bases at V and 0 bases at J, with 10 bases between the two ends. Germline CDR1 is SEHNR and CDR2 is FQNEAQ (reference sequence). Here the CDR3 DNA reads TGTGCCAGCAGCGGCAGGGCCTCGAACACCGGGGAGCTGTTTTTT. Its translation: CASSGRASNTGELFF.

V and J are TRBV30 and TRBJ1-4, with TRBD1 identical over 8 bases. With 3 bases clipped from V and 8 bases from J, the junction kept 8 bases outside the gene matches. The germline gives CDR1 GTSNPN, CDR2 SVGIG (reference sequence). The CDR3 sequence is 14 residues long. The CDR3 bases are TGTGCCTGGAGCAGACAGGGGCTAGGAGAAAAACTGTTTTTT. It encodes CAWSRQGLGEKLFF.

The rearrangement links TRBV30 to TRBJ2-5, with TRBD1 matching 9 bases. The CDR3 contains 14 residues. Trimming removed 3 bases from V and 5 bases from J; junction bases left unmatched: 7. The germline V gene encodes CDR1 GTSNPN and CDR2 SVGIG (reference sequence). CDR3 sequence (DNA): TGTGCCTGGAGACTTACAGGGGGCATGGAGACCCAGTACTTC. The encoded protein is CAWRLTGGMETQYF.

The genes are TRBV4-3 and TRBJ1-1; D not certain. V shed 0 bases and J shed 1 base, with 6 bases lying between them. The CDR3 length is 14 residues. Looked up from germline, CDR1 is LGHNA and CDR2 is YSLEER. The CDR3 bases are TGCGCCAGCAGCCAAGAGAGAGCGAACACTGAAGCTTTCTTT. Its protein product is CASSQERANTEAFF.

The genes are TRBV5-5 and TRBJ2-1; TRBD1 matches 8 bases. The V gene's germline CDR1 is SGHKS and CDR2 YYEKEE (reference sequence). V was clipped by 4 bases and J by 7 bases; unmatched bases: 7. The CDR3 spans 14 residues. CDR3 amino acids: CASSVGQGGNEQFF. CDR3 coding DNA: TGTGCCAGCAGCGTCGGACAGGGAGGAAATGAGCAGTTCTTC.

The CDR3 sequence is CASSRGLAGGPGNIQYF. CDR3 coding DNA: TGCGCCAGCAGCCGCGGACTAGCGGGAGGCCCCGGAAACATTCAGTACTTC. J is TRBJ2-4 and V is TRBV5-1; 14 bases are a match to TRBD2. From germline, CDR1 is SGHRS and CDR2 YFSETQ. The CDR3 loop spans 17 amino acids. The V segment lost 4 bases and the J segment 6 bases; nucleotides outside the gene matches: 9.